The rows below give T cell receptor beta chains drawn from one sample of a study of CD8 T cells in ankylosing spondylitis. TCRdb ran MiXCR on the 5' RACE reads and lists one entry per CDR3 protein. The sample gives approximately 540,000 distinct CDR3 sequences, roughly 13% of which show up once; 6.8% is in the top ten. The sequenced material came from blood, either unsorted or a sorted T cell fraction (not recorded which). All receptors derive from a male donor with ankylosing spondylitis. The CDR3 runs from the conserved cysteine through the conserved F or W. A D gene is named only where the DNA matches it firmly. Size is omitted from some rows. Given values are once, few, many or a class for expanded clones.

.	TRBV4-1	TRBD2	TRBJ2-5	CASSQPRGGGETQYF	TGCGCCAGCAGCCAACCCCGCGGGGGTGGGGAGACCCAGTACTTC
.	TRBV5-1	.	TRBJ1-6	CASSPSGRGFYNSPLHF	TGCGCCAGCAGCCCTTCTGGGAGGGGATTTTATAATTCACCCCTCCACTTT
.	TRBV20-1	.	TRBJ2-7	CSARGQYEQYF	TGCAGTGCTAGAGGTCAATACGAGCAGTACTTC
many	TRBV10-3	.	TRBJ2-3	CAISGGLESPGDTQYF	TGTGCCATCAGTGGGGGATTGGAGAGTCCGGGCGATACGCAGTATTTT
many	TRBV7-8	.	TRBJ2-7	CASSLSSSPYEQYF	TGTGCCAGCAGCCTGAGTTCGAGCCCCTACGAGCAGTACTTC
few	TRBV5-1	TRBD1	TRBJ1-1	CASSLARQGAPPDTEAFF	TGCGCCAGCAGCTTGGCCCGCCAGGGGGCACCCCCGGACACTGAAGCTTTCTTT
many	TRBV12-3/TRBV12-4	TRBD2	TRBJ2-7	CASRLAGGTYEQYF	TGTGCCAGCAGACTAGCGGGAGGGACCTACGAGCAGTACTTC
.	TRBV15	.	TRBJ1-4	CATSRDFREKLFF	TGTGCCACCAGCAGAGATTTTCGGGAAAAACTGTTTTTT
few	TRBV20-1	.	TRBJ2-5	CSAVKETQYF	TGCAGTGCTGTGAAAGAGACCCAGTACTTC
.	TRBV7-9	.	TRBJ1-1	CASSLAGRGDTEAFF	TGTGCCAGCAGCTTGGCAGGACGTGGAGACACTGAAGCTTTCTTT
few	TRBV20-1	.	TRBJ2-5	CSVVRGYEETQYF	TGCAGTGTTGTCAGGGGCTACGAAGAGACCCAGTACTTC
few	TRBV11-2	.	TRBJ2-1	CASSLETHEQFF	TGTGCCAGCAGCTTGGAGACCCATGAGCAGTTCTTC
.	TRBV4-2	.	TRBJ2-6	CASSRASDGPGANVLTF	TGTGCCAGCAGCCGCGCGTCAGATGGCCCCGGGGCCAACGTCCTGACTTTC
.	TRBV5-6	.	TRBJ2-5	CASSIGGRETQYF	TGTGCCAGCAGCATCGGGGGGCGAGAGACCCAGTACTTC
few	TRBV20-1	TRBD1	TRBJ2-7	CSARDQGQGFYEQYF	TGCAGTGCTAGAGATCAGGGACAGGGTTTTTACGAGCAGTACTTC
few	TRBV5-1	.	TRBJ2-5	CASSLMGGAEETQYF	TGCGCCAGCAGCTTGATGGGCGGGGCCGAAGAGACCCAGTACTTC
.	TRBV3-1	.	TRBJ1-3	CASSQWREGAGNTIYF	TGTGCCAGCAGCCAATGGAGGGAGGGCGCTGGAAACACCATATATTTT
few	TRBV7-9	TRBD1	TRBJ1-2	CASRPTGGDYGYTF	TGTGCCAGCAGGCCGACAGGGGGGGACTATGGCTACACCTTC
many	TRBV2	.	TRBJ2-7	CAMSGGERNEQYF	TGTGCCATGTCAGGAGGGGAGCGAAACGAGCAGTACTTC
many	TRBV5-6	TRBD1	TRBJ1-4	CASSFPGQLNEKLFF	TGTGCCAGCAGCTTCCCGGGACAGCTTAATGAAAAACTGTTTTTT
few	TRBV20-1	.	TRBJ1-1	CSARPAGGSEAFF	TGCAGTGCTAGACCGGCGGGGGGTTCTGAAGCTTTCTTT
many	TRBV4-2	.	TRBJ1-1	CASSQGIGTEAFF	TGTGCCAGCAGCCAAGGGATCGGGACTGAAGCTTTCTTT
few	TRBV29-1	.	TRBJ1-1	CSTEMGVGDTEAFF	TGCAGCACGGAAATGGGGGTAGGGGACACTGAAGCTTTCTTT
many	TRBV7-2	TRBD2	TRBJ2-2	CASSLALAGGWELFF	TGTGCCAGCAGCTTAGCACTAGCGGGAGGGTGGGAGCTGTTTTTT
few	TRBV20-1	.	TRBJ2-5	CSASSRGETQYF	TGCAGTGCTAGTAGTAGGGGCGAGACCCAGTACTTC
few	TRBV5-1	TRBD2	TRBJ2-3	CASSLGTSGRLDTQYF	TGCGCCAGCAGCTTAGGGACTAGCGGCCGTTTGGATACGCAGTATTTT
.	TRBV20-1	.	TRBJ2-1	CSANWLGSNYNEQFF	TGCAGTGCTAACTGGCTCGGCTCCAACTACAATGAGCAGTTCTTC
many	TRBV12-3/TRBV12-4	.	TRBJ1-6	CASSLTEGPLHF	TGTGCCAGCAGTTTAACCGAGGGGCCCCTCCACTTT
.	TRBV5-1	TRBD1	TRBJ2-7	CASSPDPGTASYEQYF	TGCGCCAGCAGCCCGGACCCCGGGACAGCCTCCTACGAGCAGTACTTC
few	TRBV10-3	.	TRBJ2-7	CAISEVQGYEQYF	TGTGCCATCAGTGAGGTTCAGGGCTACGAGCAGTACTTC
few	TRBV5-1	.	TRBJ2-3	CASSLLVSTDTQYF	TGCGCCAGCAGCTTGCTGGTGAGCACAGATACGCAGTATTTT
few	TRBV5-1	.	TRBJ2-1	CASSLEAGAQNEQFF	TGCGCCAGCAGCTTGGAGGCAGGGGCCCAGAATGAGCAGTTCTTC
few	TRBV24-1	.	TRBJ2-1	CATSDPGLQSGDEQFF	TGTGCCACCAGTGATCCGGGACTTCAATCGGGCGATGAGCAGTTCTTC
few	TRBV20-1	.	TRBJ2-5	CSARSSPVEGTQYF	TGCAGTGCTAGATCCAGTCCCGTTGAGGGGACCCAGTACTTC
.	TRBV5-1	.	TRBJ1-1	CASSLLFDTEAFF	TGCGCCAGCAGCTTGTTGTTTGACACTGAAGCTTTCTTT
few	TRBV20-1	.	TRBJ2-1	CSARAYGTPDGNEQFF	TGCAGTGCTAGAGCTTACGGGACCCCGGACGGCAATGAGCAGTTCTTC
.	TRBV2	.	TRBJ2-1	CASTESGLSSYNEQFF	TGTGCCAGCACCGAAAGCGGGCTGAGCTCCTACAATGAGCAGTTCTTC
few	TRBV7-8	.	TRBJ2-2	CATTLVLGELFF	TGTGCCACCACACTAGTATTGGGGGAGCTGTTTTTT
few	TRBV7-9	.	TRBJ2-1	CASSFGGYYNEQFF	TGTGCCAGCAGCTTTGGAGGATACTACAATGAGCAGTTCTTC
many	TRBV25-1	TRBD2	TRBJ2-5	CASSEFSGSGETQYF	TGTGCCAGCAGTGAATTTAGCGGGAGTGGAGAGACCCAGTACTTC
.	TRBV29-1	.	TRBJ2-5	CSVVLKGRYQETQYF	TGCAGCGTTGTCCTTAAAGGCAGGTACCAAGAGACCCAGTACTTC
.	TRBV5-4	.	TRBJ2-3	CASSLEGGPTDTQYF	TGTGCCAGCAGCTTAGAGGGGGGACCCACAGATACGCAGTATTTT
many	TRBV4-1	.	TRBJ2-3	CASSSDYTDTQYF	TGCGCCAGCAGTTCCGATTACACAGATACGCAGTATTTT
.	TRBV28	.	TRBJ2-5	CASSLTQKETQYF	TGTGCCAGCAGTTTAACCCAAAAAGAGACCCAGTACTTC
few	TRBV6-1	.	TRBJ2-5	CASSEQGGVETQYF	TGTGCCAGCAGTGAACAGGGCGGGGTAGAGACCCAGTACTTC
many	TRBV7-2	.	TRBJ1-4	CASSPALATNEKLFF	TGTGCCAGCAGCCCCGCCCTTGCAACTAATGAAAAACTGTTTTTT
few	TRBV20-1	TRBD2	TRBJ2-2	CSARDRTSGSQTGELFF	TGCAGTGCTAGAGATAGGACTAGCGGGAGTCAAACCGGGGAGCTGTTTTTT
many	TRBV12-3/TRBV12-4	.	TRBJ2-2	CASSLIGELFF	TGCGCCAGCAGCTTGATCGGGGAGCTGTTTTTT
many	TRBV12-3/TRBV12-4	.	TRBJ2-2	CASSLRGGAGELFF	TGTGCCAGCAGTTTGCGGGGAGGAGCCGGGGAGCTGTTTTTT
.	TRBV3-1	.	TRBJ1-5	CASSLQSNQPQHF	TGTGCCAGCAGCCTCCAGAGCAATCAGCCCCAGCATTTT
many	TRBV20-1	.	TRBJ1-4	CSARDQGTTNEKLFF	TGCAGTGCCCGAGACCAGGGCACAACTAATGAAAAACTGTTTTTT
many	TRBV5-1	.	TRBJ1-1	CASSLAPTDTEAFF	TGCGCCAGCAGCTTGGCCCCCACGGACACTGAAGCTTTCTTT
many	TRBV7-2	TRBD1	TRBJ1-5	CASSVDRSSNQPQHF	TGTGCCAGCAGCGTGGACAGGTCCAGCAATCAGCCCCAGCATTTT
many	TRBV29-1	.	TRBJ2-7	CSVAQVSSSEQYF	TGCAGCGTTGCCCAGGTTTCCTCCTCCGAGCAGTACTTC
.	TRBV21-1	.	TRBJ1-6	CASSSQSPLPTGPSNSPLHF	TGTGCCAGCAGCTCACAAAGCCCCCTCCCGACAGGGCCTAGTAATTCACCCCTCCACTTT
few	TRBV20-1	.	TRBJ1-2	CRPANPDSGYTF	TGCAGACCGGCTAACCCCGATTCTGGCTACACCTTC
.	TRBV6-2/TRBV6-3	.	TRBJ1-1	CASKYYSYTEAFF	TGTGCCAGCAAATATTACTCGTACACTGAAGCTTTCTTT
.	TRBV10-3	TRBD2	TRBJ2-3	CAISGRLAGEGDTQYF	TGTGCCATCAGTGGGCGACTAGCGGGTGAGGGGGATACGCAGTATTTT
many	TRBV12-3/TRBV12-4	TRBD2	TRBJ2-1	CASSSPLTGGPNEQFF	TGTGCCAGCAGTTCCCCCTTGACGGGAGGGCCGAATGAGCAGTTCTTC